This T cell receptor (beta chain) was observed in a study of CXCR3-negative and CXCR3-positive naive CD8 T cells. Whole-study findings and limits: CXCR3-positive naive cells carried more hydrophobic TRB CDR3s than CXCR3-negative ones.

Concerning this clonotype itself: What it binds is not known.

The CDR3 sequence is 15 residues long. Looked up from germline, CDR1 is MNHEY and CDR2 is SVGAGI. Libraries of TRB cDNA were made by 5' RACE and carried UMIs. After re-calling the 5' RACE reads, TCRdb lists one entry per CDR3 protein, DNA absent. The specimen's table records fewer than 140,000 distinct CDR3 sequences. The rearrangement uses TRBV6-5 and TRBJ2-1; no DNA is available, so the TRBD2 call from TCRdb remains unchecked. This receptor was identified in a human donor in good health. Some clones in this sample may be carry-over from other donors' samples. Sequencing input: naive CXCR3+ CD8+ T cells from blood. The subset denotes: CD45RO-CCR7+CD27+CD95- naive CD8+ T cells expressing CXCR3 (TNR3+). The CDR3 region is CASRSGQGPYNEQFF.